This T cell receptor beta chain was identified during a study of CXCR3-negative and CXCR3-positive naive CD8 T cells. Points from the study as a whole: Both of the naive subsets showed about the same high diversity, but memory CD8+ cells had much less. Comparison of naive cells showed more hydrophobic TRB CDR3s in CXCR3-positive than in CXCR3-negative naive cells. Similar levels of surface CD5 were seen between naive subsets; TCR strength was inferred from TRB CDR3 properties.

Per germline, CDR1 MDHEN and CDR2 SYDVKM. The CDR3 extends over 13 amino acids. Worth noting for this clonotype: The antigen is undetermined.

Carrying UMI labels, the TRB cDNA libraries were prepared through 5' RACE. TCRdb reprocessed the 5' RACE reads and reports one entry per CDR3 protein, with no DNA. This sample contains over 150,000 distinct CDR3 sequences. This sequence was found in a human donor in good health. Some clones in this sample may be carry-over from other donors' samples. Sequencing was performed on naive CXCR3+ CD8+ T cells from blood. Indicated subset: CD45RO-CCR7+CD27+CD95- naive CD8+ T cells expressing CXCR3 (TNR3+). This chain joins TRBV28 and TRBJ2-7; the TCRdb call, TRBD1, lacks DNA for checking. CDR3 region: CASSWAGLGEQYF.